This T cell receptor (beta chain) was captured in a study of blood T cells in healthy people across ages. Regarding the study as a whole: Older age coincided with a roughly linear decline in TCR beta diversity per million T cells.

CDR1 and CDR2 from the germline V gene are SGHTA and FQGNSA. Trimming pared 2 bases from V and 3 bases from J, leaving 11 bases between. The CDR3 is 14 amino acids. With a J-beta primer mix and a sample-barcoded 5' primer, a second PCR ran about 7 to 12 cycles. Each CDR3 protein gets one entry after TCRdb re-called the 5' RACE reads with MiXCR. The sample carries some 800,000 distinct CDR3 sequences, 40% to 50% recorded once. With respect to this clonotype: The antigen is unknown.

Sequencing was done on a sample of blood. The chain employs TRBV7-2 and TRBJ2-7; D remains unclear. This receptor was obtained from a man in his sixties in good health. CDR3 in amino acids: CASSLPSLFYEQYF. In DNA, the CDR3 is TGTGCCAGCAGCTTACCCAGTCTCTTCTACGAGCAGTACTTC.